This T cell receptor beta chain was retrieved from a study of T cell responses to AZD1222 COVID-19 vaccine. TCRdb's copy holds only in-frame clones and misses some; the assay was immunoSEQ multiplex PCR. The sample has 100,000 or so clones, nearly 90% seen once. The CDR3 has 12 amino acids. The germline CDR1 and CDR2 sequences are SNHLY and FYNNEI. Deletions cut 3 bases from V and 5 bases from J, with 8 bases between. This TCR was recovered from an adult who received the AZD1222 COVID-19 vaccine. Here the sequenced sample was peripheral blood, taken 28 days after the second AZD1222 dose. The chain recombines TRBV2 with TRBJ2-7; D is unresolved. The CDR3 loop is CASSDRFHEQYF. CDR3 bases: TGTGCCAGCAGTGACAGGTTCCACGAGCAGTACTTC.